This paragraph reports one T cell receptor beta chain. The antigen is undetermined. The CDR3 contains 16 residues. The ends were cut back, 6 bases at V and 5 bases at J, with 20 bases in the middle. Unique molecular identifiers were added to individual cDNA molecules. One entry per CDR3 protein, called by TCRdb with MiXCR from the 5' RACE reads. The sample holds 45,000 or so distinct CDR3 sequences, 6.1% seen once. The data originate from a study of early T cells in non-severe SARS-CoV-2 infection. Study summary: With bulk RNA from unsorted whole blood as input, sequencing yielded unpaired chains. Study outcomes and limitations: Matching results from VDJdb favored anti-spike CD8 responses, leaving private and CD4 specificities undetected.

The sample consisted of whole blood. The receptor's source is an adult who was a healthcare worker with PCR-confirmed SARS-CoV-2 infection or an uninfected control (not recorded which). The rearrangement links TRBV12-3 or TRBV12-4 to TRBJ1-5, with unresolved D. CDR3 in DNA: TGTGCCAGCAGCCTATACGGGCCCGGCCCCCATCAGCCCCAGCATTTT. Protein sequence: CASSLYGPGPHQPQHF.